The 31 T cell receptor beta chains below come from one sample, sequenced in a study of shared T cell receptors in the human thymus. Using immunoSEQ multiplex PCR, the repertoire was profiled, and TCRdb retains in-frame clones only, with some absent. The data show hundreds of thousands of clones, around 87% seen once. The same specimen was also included in a second study, on human thymus T cells.

Sequencing was performed on thymocytes. The receptor set was obtained from a boy younger than two with a congenital heart defect.

V and J are TRBV5-5 and TRBJ1-1, with D possibly TRBD1 on 6 matching bases. In germline, CDR1 is SGHKS, CDR2 YYEKEE (reference sequence). V lost 0 bases to trimming and J lost 1 base, with 16 bases between them. This CDR3 has 17 residues. CDR3 amino acids: CASSLERGARGNTEAFF. In DNA, the CDR3 is TGTGCCAGCAGCTTGGAGCGAGGGGCCAGGGGGAACACTGAAGCTTTCTTT.

V and J are TRBV19 and TRBJ2-7, with D possibly matching TRBD2 (5 bases). Trimming left V 4 bases short and J 1 base short, with 14 bases between. Germline-derived CDR1 and CDR2 are LNHDA and SQIVND (reference sequence). This CDR3 spans 15 amino acids. CDR3 loop: CASSSRSATSYEQYF. As DNA, the CDR3 is TGTGCCAGTAGTAGTCGTAGCGCTACTTCCTACGAGCAGTACTTC.

This clone was seen just once. The chain has TRBV14 and TRBJ2-2, with D possibly being TRBD1 (5 bases). CDR3 size: 16 residues. Between the trimmed V and J ends, which lost 0 bases and 2 bases, there was a span of 10 bases. Germline CDR1 is SGHDN and CDR2 is FVKESK. CDR3 sequence reads: CASSQDLQENTGELFF. Here the CDR3 DNA reads TGTGCCAGCAGCCAAGATTTACAGGAAAACACCGGGGAGCTGTTTTTT.

The rearrangement joins TRBV7-2 to TRBJ1-3; 7 bases match TRBD1. CDR1 is SGHTA and CDR2 is FQGNSA in the germline V gene. V trimming: 3 bases; J trimming: 3 bases; junction bases outside the gene matches: 8. The CDR3 is 16 amino acids. CDR3 loop: CASSFYLRGIGNTIYF. The CDR3 DNA follows: TGTGCCAGCAGCTTTTACCTCAGGGGGATTGGAAACACCATATATTTT.

The rearrangement joins TRBV5-6 to TRBJ2-7; 8 bases align to TRBD1. The CDR3 runs 14 residues. The V segment lost 4 bases and the J segment 0 bases; nucleotides outside the gene matches: 3. Germline CDR1 is SGHDT and CDR2 is YYEEEE. In DNA form, the CDR3 reads TGTGCCAGCAGCCGACAGGGGTCCTCCTACGAGCAGTACTTC. Translation: CASSRQGSSYEQYF.

The V call is TRBV13, the J call TRBJ2-7; D not resolved. Germline V lookup: CDR1 PRHDT, CDR2 FYEKMQ (reference sequence). Trimming removed 0 bases at V and 1 base at J, with 7 bases between. This CDR3 has 14 residues. The CDR3 DNA reads TGTGCCAGCAGCTTAGGATCCGTGTCCTACGAGCAGTACTTC. Its protein is CASSLGSVSYEQYF.

The chain has TRBV7-2 and TRBJ2-1; D is possibly TRBD2 (6 bases). CDR3 length equals 17 residues. CDR1 and CDR2 (germline): SGHTA, FQGNSA. The V end was cut by 4 bases, the J end by 0 bases, with 16 bases between. The chain's CDR3 is CASSSPPSASSYNEQFF. CDR3 sequence (DNA): TGTGCCAGCAGCTCACCGCCTAGCGCAAGCTCCTACAATGAGCAGTTCTTC. The whole variable domain, filled in from reference TRBV7-2 and TRBJ2-1, reads GAGVSQSPSNKVTEKGKDVELRCDPISGHTALYWYRQSLGQGLEFLIYFQGNSAPDKSGLPSDRFSAERTGGSVSTLTIQRTQQEDSAVYLCASSSPPSASSYNEQFFGPGTRLTVL.

This clone has a handful of counts. The J gene is TRBJ2-7, the V gene TRBV4-3, with 8 positions matching TRBD2. This CDR3 region has 16 residues. Unmatched junction bases numbered 11, after V lost 3 bases and J lost 4 bases. Germline loops: CDR1 LGHNA, CDR2 YSLEER. The CDR3 region has the DNA TGCGCCAGCAGCCATACTACTAGCGGAGACTTTTACGAGCAGTACTTC. Amino acid sequence: CASSHTTSGDFYEQYF.

The chain carries TRBV7-2 and TRBJ1-3; no clear D. The V and J ends lost 5 bases and 4 bases respectively, with 18 bases between them. Germline V gene lookup returns CDR1 SGHTA and CDR2 FQGNSA. This CDR3 has 16 residues. The CDR3 is CASSPRVWLEGNTIYF. The CDR3, as DNA: TGTGCCAGCAGCCCCCGGGTTTGGCTTGAAGGAAACACCATATATTTT.

The rearrangement links TRBV12-5 to TRBJ2-7; D is ambiguous. The CDR3 consists of 14 residues. Germline V lookup: CDR1 LGHNT, CDR2 FRNRAP. V dropped 4 bases and J dropped 0 bases, with 10 bases sitting between them. The CDR3 loop is CASGCLRSSYEQYF. The DNA for the CDR3 is TGTGCTAGTGGTTGTTTAAGGAGCTCCTACGAGCAGTACTTC.

V and J are TRBV5-6 and TRBJ2-3, with D possibly matching TRBD2 (6 bases). CDR3 length: 17 amino acids. The V end was cut by 0 bases, the J end by 4 bases, with 18 bases between. Germline CDR1 reads SGHDT; CDR2 reads YYEEEE. The CDR3 DNA is TGTGCCAGCAGCTTGGATTTGCGTCGAGGAGGGGCAGATACGCAGTATTTT. Protein: CASSLDLRRGGADTQYF.

The chain recombines TRBV30 with TRBJ2-1; a weak D match, TRBD2 (5 bases). The CDR3 has 14 residues. The germline CDR1 and CDR2 sequences are GTSNPN and SVGIG (reference sequence). V was trimmed by 3 bases and J by 6 bases, leaving 15 bases between them. The CDR3 DNA sequence: TGTGCCTGGAGGGCCCCCGGGGAGTTCAATGAGCAGTTCTTC. Amino acids: CAWRAPGEFNEQFF.

The CDR3 sequence: CASSLDPTSPSTDTQYF. In DNA, the CDR3 is TGTGCCAGCAGCTTAGACCCGACTAGCCCTAGCACAGATACGCAGTATTTT. V is TRBV7-6 and J is TRBJ2-3; 7 nucleotides align to TRBD2. This CDR3 region has 17 residues. The trim removed 1 base at V and 0 bases at J, leaving 7 bases unmatched. The germline V gene has CDR1 SGHVS and CDR2 FNYEAQ.

The CDR3 DNA sequence: TGCGCCAGCAGCCAAAATACCCAGGGACAGGGTTACGAGCAGTACTTC. The encoded protein is CASSQNTQGQGYEQYF. This chain connects TRBV4-3 to TRBJ2-7; TRBD1 matches 9 bases. The junction had 9 bases not matched to a gene; V was cut back by 2 bases and J by 4 bases. Germline V gene lookup returns CDR1 LGHNA and CDR2 YSLEER. The CDR3 is 16 residues long.

The chain links TRBV4-1 to TRBJ2-2; 14 bases fit TRBD2. The CDR3 consists of 19 residues. J was trimmed by 5 bases and V by 4 bases; bases with no gene match: 12. CDR1 and CDR2 (germline): MGHRA, YSYEKL. The CDR3 loop reads CASSLSPGTSGGTTGELFF. The CDR3 bases are TGCGCCAGCAGCCTCAGTCCCGGGACTAGCGGGGGCACAACCGGGGAGCTGTTTTTT.

This chain uses TRBV28 with TRBJ2-7; 9 bases align to TRBD1. V lost 4 bases, J lost 2 bases, and 12 bases stayed unmatched. The CDR3 runs 17 residues. CDR1 is MDHEN, CDR2 SYDVKM, per germline. In DNA form, the CDR3 reads TGTGCCAGCAGTTGGCGCCCCGGGACAGGGAAACCCTACGAGCAGTACTTC. This translates into CASSWRPGTGKPYEQYF.

The chain uses TRBV20-1 and TRBJ1-4; 7 bases line up with TRBD1. The V segment lost 5 bases and the J segment 10 bases; nucleotides outside the gene matches: 1. Germline CDR1 is DFQATT and CDR2 is SNEGSKA (reference sequence). The CDR3 is 10 amino acids. CDR3 sequence reads: CSAWTGKLFF. For the CDR3, the DNA is TGCAGTGCTTGGACAGGAAAACTGTTTTTT.

The J gene is TRBJ2-7, the V gene TRBV7-2; TRBD2 agrees at 8 bases. The CDR3 sequence is 15 residues long. The germline V gene has CDR1 SGHTA and CDR2 FQGNSA. Trimming removed 3 bases from V and 4 bases from J; junction bases left unmatched: 8. In DNA form, the CDR3 reads TGTGCCAGCAGCTTCCCGGGACTAGTAGAATACGAGCAGTACTTC. This sequence encodes CASSFPGLVEYEQYF.

The genes are TRBV7-9 and TRBJ1-1, with 7 bases aligning to TRBD1. V was pared by 1 base and J by 5 bases, with 16 bases of the junction left unmatched. From germline, CDR1 is SEHNR and CDR2 FQNEAQ (reference sequence). The CDR3 is made up of 18 amino acids. CDR3 in amino acids: CASSLGSRDSGQRTEAFF. The CDR3 DNA reads TGTGCCAGCAGCTTAGGGAGCCGGGACAGCGGGCAGAGGACTGAAGCTTTCTTT.

The chain carries TRBV28 and TRBJ2-1, with 8 nucleotides matching TRBD2. Trimming cost V 2 bases and J 8 bases; bases outside gene matches: 26. This CDR3 region has 21 residues. CDR1 is MDHEN and CDR2 is SYDVKM in the germline V gene. CDR3 bases: TGTGCCAGCAGTTTAAGTATTCTGAGGAGGGGTAGCGGTAGCGGGGTGGATGAGCAGTTCTTC. It yields the protein CASSLSILRRGSGSGVDEQFF.

The rearrangement links TRBV28 to TRBJ1-2; 7 nucleotides line up with TRBD1. This CDR3 has 18 amino acids. Germline trimming cut 5 bases from V and 4 bases from J; bases unmatched to any gene: 19. From germline, CDR1 is MDHEN and CDR2 SYDVKM. CDR3 sequence (DNA): TGTGCCAGCAGTCCCGGGACAGCAACTAAACTAGAGCTCTATGGCTACACCTTC. It specifies CASSPGTATKLELYGYTF.

The gene calls are TRBV7-9 and TRBJ1-1, with 11 bases lining up with TRBD1. The ends lost 5 bases at V and 3 bases at J; junction bases unmatched: 11. Germline lookup yields CDR1 SEHNR and CDR2 FQNEAQ (reference sequence). This CDR3 comprises 17 residues. CDR3 sequence reads: CASSPRTGGAADTEAFF. In DNA form, the CDR3 reads TGTGCCAGCAGCCCGAGGACAGGGGGCGCCGCGGACACTGAAGCTTTCTTT.

The table lists this clone with a count of one. The CDR3 bases are TGTGCCAGCAAACCCTTGGGGACAGGGAACACTGAAGCTTTCTTT. Translated: CASKPLGTGNTEAFF. The chain recombines TRBV27 with TRBJ1-1; 8 bases map to TRBD1. With 7 bases clipped from V and 1 base from J, the junction kept 8 bases outside the gene matches. The germline gives CDR1 MNHEY, CDR2 SMNVEV (reference sequence). The CDR3 loop spans 15 amino acids.

The gene calls are TRBV28 and TRBJ2-7; 9 bases fit TRBD2. Germline V lookup: CDR1 MDHEN, CDR2 SYDVKM. V was clipped by 5 bases and J by 2 bases; unmatched bases: 1. The CDR3 has 13 amino acids. The CDR3 DNA reads TGTGCCAGCAGTGGCGGGAGGGCCTACGAGCAGTACTTC. Encoded protein: CASSGGRAYEQYF.

The chain is built from TRBV12-5 and TRBJ2-7, with TRBD2 matching over 16 bases. The CDR3 runs 19 residues. J was trimmed by 4 bases and V by 5 bases; bases with no gene match: 14. Germline CDR1 reads LGHNT; CDR2 reads FRNRAP. DNA of the CDR3: TGTGCTAGTGGTAGAAGGCCCGGGACTAGCGGGGGGGCCGGGTACGAGCAGTACTTC. The encoded protein is CASGRRPGTSGGAGYEQYF.

This clone was seen just once. The genes are TRBV6-4 and TRBJ2-1, with 8 bases that match TRBD2. Germline CDR1 and CDR2: MRHNA and SNTAGT. CDR3 length: 14 amino acids. The junction had 4 bases not matched to a gene; V was cut back by 7 bases and J by 2 bases. The CDR3 spells CASKQRETYNEQFF. Written as DNA, the CDR3 is TGTGCCAGCAAGCAGCGGGAGACCTACAATGAGCAGTTCTTC.

The chain carries TRBV28 and TRBJ2-7; TRBD2 agrees at 8 bases. This CDR3 has 16 amino acids. Germline CDR1 is MDHEN and CDR2 is SYDVKM. After removal of 5 bases from V and 2 bases from J, the junction contained 11 bases not matched to a gene. The DNA for the CDR3 is TGTGCCAGCAGTCCCATGATACTAGCGGAACCCTACGAGCAGTACTTC. Its protein product is CASSPMILAEPYEQYF.

The chain joins TRBV4-1 to TRBJ1-5; 9 bases line up with TRBD1. V gave up 2 bases and J gave up 6 bases; unmatched junction bases: 8. This CDR3 is 16 amino acids long. Looked up from germline, CDR1 is MGHRA and CDR2 is YSYEKL. CDR3 in amino acids: CASSQIQGAGAQPQHF. Here the CDR3 DNA reads TGCGCCAGCAGCCAAATACAGGGGGCGGGGGCTCAGCCCCAGCATTTT.

The chain joins TRBV13 to TRBJ1-3; no reliable D call. The germline V gene encodes CDR1 PRHDT and CDR2 FYEKMQ (reference sequence). V was clipped by 1 base and J by 0 bases, with 16 bases between them. The CDR3 length is 18 residues. The CDR3 loop reads CASSLEEASGSSGNTIYF. The CDR3 DNA reads as TGTGCCAGCAGCTTAGAGGAGGCGTCCGGCTCCTCTGGAAACACCATATATTTT.

As regards this clone: Other DNA sequences from this sample encode an identical CDR3 as well. The gene calls are TRBV25-1 and TRBJ1-6; 7 bases map to TRBD1. Germline-derived CDR1 and CDR2 are MGHDK and SYGVNS. Trimming cost V 3 bases and J 7 bases; bases outside gene matches: 9. There are 16 residues in the CDR3. The CDR3 DNA is TGTGCCAGCAGTGATCGGACAGGAGGCCTAAATTCACCCCTCCACTTT. This encodes CASSDRTGGLNSPLHF.

The rearrangement uses TRBV7-8 and TRBJ2-7, with D possibly TRBD2 on 7 matching bases. Germline values: CDR1 SGHVS, CDR2 FQNEAQ. The CDR3 is 16 residues long. Trimming pared 5 bases from V and 6 bases from J, leaving 23 bases between. Here the CDR3 DNA reads TGTGCCAGCAGCCCAGGACAGCCGGCGGGGGTTGGCGAGCAGTACTTC. Translating gives CASSPGQPAGVGEQYF.